This is a list of T cell receptor beta chains from one sample in a study of spatial heterogeneity in lung cancer. TCRdb used MiXCR to reprocess the 5' RACE reads, holding one entry per CDR3 protein. Of 20,000 to 25,000 distinct CDR3 sequences in the sample, more than 6.5% were seen once. The material was PBMCs, obtained at surgery. The receptors shown here come from a male donor with early-stage non-small cell lung cancer. The CDR3 runs from the conserved cysteine through the conserved F or W. Each record gives: CDR3 protein, CDR3 DNA, V gene, J gene, D gene, clone size. The D gene is left open where the match is weak. Clone size appears in some rows only: once, few, many, or a class for an expanded clone.

CDR3 protein: CASSFGTAPLDEQFF
CDR3 DNA: TGCGCCAGCAGCTTCGGGACAGCCCCTTTGGATGAGCAGTTCTTC
V gene: TRBV5-1
J gene: TRBJ2-1
D gene: TRBD1
clone size: many

CDR3 protein: CASSLPTNEKLFF
CDR3 DNA: TGTGCCAGCAGCCTACCAACTAATGAAAAACTGTTTTTT
V gene: TRBV14
J gene: TRBJ1-4
D gene: NA
clone size: few

CDR3 protein: CASRQTGGNTEAFF
CDR3 DNA: TGTGCCAGCAGACAGACAGGCGGGAACACTGAAGCTTTCTTT
V gene: TRBV6-1
J gene: TRBJ1-1
D gene: NA
clone size: NA

CDR3 protein: CATSRGGLGAKNIQYF
CDR3 DNA: TGTGCCACCAGCAGAGGCGGCTTAGGGGCCAAAAACATTCAGTACTTC
V gene: TRBV15
J gene: TRBJ2-4
D gene: NA
clone size: many

CDR3 protein: CASSRDANEKLFF
CDR3 DNA: TGTGCCAGCTCGAGGGACGCTAATGAAAAACTGTTTTTT
V gene: TRBV12-3/TRBV12-4
J gene: TRBJ1-4
D gene: NA
clone size: few

CDR3 protein: CATRWGGLNTEAFF
CDR3 DNA: TGTGCCACCAGGTGGGGGGGTTTGAACACTGAAGCTTTCTTT
V gene: TRBV15
J gene: TRBJ1-1
D gene: NA
clone size: many

CDR3 protein: CASSLGPYGYTF
CDR3 DNA: TGTGCCAGCAGTCTGGGACCCTATGGCTACACCTTC
V gene: TRBV12-3/TRBV12-4
J gene: TRBJ1-2
D gene: NA
clone size: many

CDR3 protein: CASSPWTGLNTEAFF
CDR3 DNA: TGCGCCAGCAGCCCCTGGACAGGACTGAACACTGAAGCTTTCTTT
V gene: TRBV5-1
J gene: TRBJ1-1
D gene: TRBD1
clone size: many

CDR3 protein: CSARRGSDYGYTF
CDR3 DNA: TGCAGTGCTAGACGAGGTTCCGACTATGGCTACACCTTC
V gene: TRBV20-1
J gene: TRBJ1-2
D gene: NA
clone size: many

CDR3 protein: CSPQGSYGYTF
CDR3 DNA: TGCAGTCCCCAGGGTTCCTATGGCTACACCTTC
V gene: TRBV20-1
J gene: TRBJ1-2
D gene: NA
clone size: many

CDR3 protein: CASSSPASYEQYF
CDR3 DNA: TGTGCCAGCAGTTCACCAGCCTCCTACGAGCAGTACTTC
V gene: TRBV6-5
J gene: TRBJ2-7
D gene: NA
clone size: NA

CDR3 protein: CSVRKGPQETQYF
CDR3 DNA: TGCAGCGTTCGTAAGGGGCCCCAAGAGACCCAGTACTTC
V gene: TRBV29-1
J gene: TRBJ2-5
D gene: NA
clone size: NA

CDR3 protein: CASSFMANTEAFF
CDR3 DNA: TGCGCCAGCAGCTTTATGGCGAACACTGAAGCTTTCTTT
V gene: TRBV5-1
J gene: TRBJ1-1
D gene: NA
clone size: many

CDR3 protein: CASSYSGGRAQPQHF
CDR3 DNA: TGTGCCAGCAGTTACTCTGGAGGGCGAGCTCAGCCCCAGCATTTT
V gene: TRBV6-5
J gene: TRBJ1-5
D gene: NA
clone size: few

CDR3 protein: CASNPFSGDEQFF
CDR3 DNA: TGTGCCAGCAACCCCTTTAGCGGGGATGAGCAGTTCTTC
V gene: TRBV12-3/TRBV12-4
J gene: TRBJ2-1
D gene: TRBD2
clone size: many

CDR3 protein: CASSSGWPGANVLTF
CDR3 DNA: TGTGCCAGCAGTTCAGGGTGGCCTGGGGCCAACGTCCTGACTTTC
V gene: TRBV6-5
J gene: TRBJ2-6
D gene: NA
clone size: few

CDR3 protein: CASMRDRDTEAFF
CDR3 DNA: TGCGCCAGCATGAGGGACAGAGACACTGAAGCTTTCTTT
V gene: TRBV5-1
J gene: TRBJ1-1
D gene: TRBD1
clone size: many

CDR3 protein: CASDPDFTDTQYF
CDR3 DNA: TGTGCCAGCGACCCCGACTTCACAGATACGCAGTATTTT
V gene: TRBV2
J gene: TRBJ2-3
D gene: NA
clone size: many

CDR3 protein: CASRMNRGTEYF
CDR3 DNA: TGTGCCAGCAGGATGAATCGCGGGACGGAGTACTTC
V gene: TRBV12-3/TRBV12-4
J gene: TRBJ2-7
D gene: NA
clone size: many

CDR3 protein: CASSAGQSGEQYF
CDR3 DNA: TGTGCCAGCAGCGCGGGACAGTCCGGGGAGCAGTACTTC
V gene: TRBV7-9
J gene: TRBJ2-7
D gene: NA
clone size: NA

CDR3 protein: CASRRGGDTGELFF
CDR3 DNA: TGTGCCAGCAGGCGAGGGGGGGACACCGGGGAGCTGTTTTTT
V gene: TRBV28
J gene: TRBJ2-2
D gene: NA
clone size: NA

CDR3 protein: CASSPKGSGGGYEQYF
CDR3 DNA: TGTGCCAGCAGCCCTAAGGGCAGCGGGGGAGGATACGAGCAGTACTTC
V gene: TRBV12-3/TRBV12-4
J gene: TRBJ2-7
D gene: TRBD2
clone size: few

CDR3 protein: CASSLGVWEGTDTQYF
CDR3 DNA: TGTGCCAGCAGCTTGGGGGTCTGGGAGGGGACAGATACGCAGTATTTT
V gene: TRBV5-4
J gene: TRBJ2-3
D gene: TRBD2
clone size: few

CDR3 protein: CASSLSDEQFF
CDR3 DNA: TGTGCCAGCAGTTTGTCGGATGAGCAGTTCTTC
V gene: TRBV28
J gene: TRBJ2-1
D gene: NA
clone size: many

CDR3 protein: CASSSGSGRETQYF
CDR3 DNA: TGCGCCAGCAGCTCGGGCAGTGGTAGGGAGACCCAGTACTTC
V gene: TRBV5-1
J gene: TRBJ2-5
D gene: NA
clone size: NA

CDR3 protein: CASSLLGDTDGYTF
CDR3 DNA: TGCGCCAGCAGCTTGTTGGGGGATACAGATGGCTACACCTTC
V gene: TRBV5-1
J gene: TRBJ1-2
D gene: NA
clone size: few

CDR3 protein: CASSQRSRGNEQYF
CDR3 DNA: TGTGCCAGCAGCCAAAGGTCAAGGGGCAACGAGCAGTACTTC
V gene: TRBV14
J gene: TRBJ2-7
D gene: NA
clone size: NA

CDR3 protein: CASSPHLAAQETQYF
CDR3 DNA: TGTGCCAGCAGTCCCCATCTAGCGGCCCAAGAGACCCAGTACTTC
V gene: TRBV6-2/TRBV6-3
J gene: TRBJ2-5
D gene: TRBD2
clone size: many

CDR3 protein: CASRPDWTVLIVSGANVLTF
CDR3 DNA: TGTGCCAGCAGACCAGACTGGACAGTACTAATTGTCTCTGGGGCCAACGTCCTGACTTTC
V gene: TRBV2
J gene: TRBJ2-6
D gene: NA
clone size: few

CDR3 protein: CASSLTGLSGELFF
CDR3 DNA: TGTGCCAGCAGTCTCACAGGGTTGAGCGGGGAGCTGTTTTTT
V gene: TRBV28
J gene: TRBJ2-2
D gene: NA
clone size: NA

CDR3 protein: CASSQEGTGSYEQYF
CDR3 DNA: TGTGCCAGCAGCCAAGAGGGGACGGGCAGCTACGAGCAGTACTTC
V gene: TRBV4-2
J gene: TRBJ2-7
D gene: NA
clone size: many

CDR3 protein: CASSSGDTQYF
CDR3 DNA: TGTGCCAGCAGCTCCGGAGATACGCAGTATTTT
V gene: TRBV9
J gene: TRBJ2-3
D gene: NA
clone size: many

CDR3 protein: CSAGYREAGTDTQYF
CDR3 DNA: TGCAGCGCTGGATATAGAGAGGCAGGCACAGATACGCAGTATTTT
V gene: TRBV29-1
J gene: TRBJ2-3
D gene: NA
clone size: many

CDR3 protein: CASRPVGDYNEQFF
CDR3 DNA: TGTGCCAGCAGACCCGTGGGCGACTACAATGAGCAGTTCTTC
V gene: TRBV28
J gene: TRBJ2-1
D gene: NA
clone size: many

CDR3 protein: CASSSESPVLAGELFF
CDR3 DNA: TGTGCCAGCAGCTCCGAATCCCCAGTCCTAGCCGGGGAGCTGTTTTTT
V gene: TRBV11-2
J gene: TRBJ2-2
D gene: NA
clone size: many

CDR3 protein: CASSQGGEGYYEQYF
CDR3 DNA: TGTGCCAGCAGCCAAGGCGGGGAGGGCTACTACGAGCAGTACTTC
V gene: TRBV4-2
J gene: TRBJ2-7
D gene: TRBD2
clone size: few

CDR3 protein: CASSFRTGGVNGYTF
CDR3 DNA: TGTGCCAGCAGTTTCAGGACGGGGGGCGTAAATGGCTACACCTTC
V gene: TRBV12-3/TRBV12-4
J gene: TRBJ1-2
D gene: NA
clone size: many

CDR3 protein: CASSQAGGGNYGYTF
CDR3 DNA: TGTGCCAGCAGCCAAGCAGGGGGCGGAAACTATGGCTACACCTTC
V gene: TRBV3-1
J gene: TRBJ1-2
D gene: TRBD1
clone size: many

CDR3 protein: CASQASGVKETQYF
CDR3 DNA: TGTGCCAGCCAAGCTAGCGGGGTGAAAGAGACCCAGTACTTC
V gene: TRBV6-2/TRBV6-3
J gene: TRBJ2-5
D gene: TRBD2
clone size: many

CDR3 protein: CRLSPTSGGYTDTQYF
CDR3 DNA: TGCAGGCTCTCCCCGACTAGCGGGGGGTACACAGATACGCAGTATTTT
V gene: TRBV20-1
J gene: TRBJ2-3
D gene: TRBD2
clone size: few

CDR3 protein: CASSSGLEVNEQFF
CDR3 DNA: TGTGCCAGCAGTTCCGGACTAGAAGTCAATGAGCAGTTCTTC
V gene: TRBV7-4
J gene: TRBJ2-1
D gene: TRBD2
clone size: few

CDR3 protein: CASTRQTGGSGANVLTF
CDR3 DNA: TGTGCCAGCACTAGACAGACAGGGGGCTCTGGGGCCAACGTCCTGACTTTC
V gene: TRBV6-5
J gene: TRBJ2-6
D gene: TRBD1
clone size: many

CDR3 protein: CASSENYGYTF
CDR3 DNA: TGTGCCAGCAGCGAAAACTATGGCTACACCTTC
V gene: TRBV9
J gene: TRBJ1-2
D gene: NA
clone size: many

CDR3 protein: CASSLTQGYEAFF
CDR3 DNA: TGTGCCAGCAGTTTAACACAGGGTTATGAAGCTTTCTTT
V gene: TRBV28
J gene: TRBJ1-1
D gene: NA
clone size: many

CDR3 protein: CSGWARDRGTDTQYF
CDR3 DNA: TGCAGTGGTTGGGCAAGGGACAGGGGGACAGATACGCAGTATTTT
V gene: TRBV20-1
J gene: TRBJ2-3
D gene: TRBD1
clone size: few

CDR3 protein: CASSPLRTNTGELFF
CDR3 DNA: TGTGCCAGCAGCCCCTTGCGGACTAACACCGGGGAGCTGTTTTTT
V gene: TRBV11-2
J gene: TRBJ2-2
D gene: NA
clone size: many

CDR3 protein: CASSPGQGTPNEKLFF
CDR3 DNA: TGTGCCAGCAGCCCGGGACAGGGGACTCCTAATGAAAAACTGTTTTTT
V gene: TRBV3-1
J gene: TRBJ1-4
D gene: TRBD1
clone size: many

CDR3 protein: CSVGSWTEAFF
CDR3 DNA: TGCAGCGTTGGGTCCTGGACTGAAGCTTTCTTT
V gene: TRBV29-1
J gene: TRBJ1-1
D gene: NA
clone size: NA

CDR3 protein: CASSVGQGFQETQYF
CDR3 DNA: TGTGCCAGCAGCGTAGGACAAGGCTTTCAAGAGACCCAGTACTTC
V gene: TRBV9
J gene: TRBJ2-5
D gene: NA
clone size: many

CDR3 protein: CASSRLDRENSPLHF
CDR3 DNA: TGTGCCAGCAGCCGCTTGGACAGGGAGAATTCACCCCTCCACTTT
V gene: TRBV27
J gene: TRBJ1-6
D gene: TRBD1
clone size: many

CDR3 protein: CASSVTLGAEAFF
CDR3 DNA: TGTGCCAGCAGCGTAACGCTAGGCGCTGAAGCTTTCTTT
V gene: TRBV9
J gene: TRBJ1-1
D gene: NA
clone size: many

CDR3 protein: CASSLDQGEADTQYF
CDR3 DNA: TGCGCCAGCAGCTTGGATCAAGGGGAAGCGGATACGCAGTATTTT
V gene: TRBV5-1
J gene: TRBJ2-3
D gene: NA
clone size: many

CDR3 protein: CASRDGQTYEQYF
CDR3 DNA: TGCGCCAGCAGGGATGGACAGACCTACGAGCAGTACTTC
V gene: TRBV5-1
J gene: TRBJ2-7
D gene: NA
clone size: few

CDR3 protein: CSARDDRGSQPQHF
CDR3 DNA: TGCAGTGCTAGAGATGACAGGGGCAGTCAGCCCCAGCATTTT
V gene: TRBV20-1
J gene: TRBJ1-5
D gene: TRBD1
clone size: NA